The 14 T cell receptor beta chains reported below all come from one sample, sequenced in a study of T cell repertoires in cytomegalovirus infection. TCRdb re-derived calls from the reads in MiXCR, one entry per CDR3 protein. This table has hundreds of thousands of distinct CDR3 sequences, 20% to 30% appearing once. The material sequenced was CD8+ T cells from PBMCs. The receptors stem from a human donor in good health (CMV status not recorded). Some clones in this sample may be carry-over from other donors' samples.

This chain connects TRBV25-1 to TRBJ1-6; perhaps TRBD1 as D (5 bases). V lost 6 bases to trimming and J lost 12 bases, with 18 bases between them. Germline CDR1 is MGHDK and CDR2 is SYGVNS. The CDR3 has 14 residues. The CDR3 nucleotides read TGTGCCAGCAGGGAGGGTGTACGGGGGGTACCCCTCCACTTT. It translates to CASREGVRGVPLHF.

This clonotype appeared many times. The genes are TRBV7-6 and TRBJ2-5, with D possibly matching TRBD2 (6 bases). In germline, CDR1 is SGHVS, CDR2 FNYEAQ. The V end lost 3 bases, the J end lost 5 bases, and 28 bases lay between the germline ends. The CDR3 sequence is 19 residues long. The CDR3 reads CASSFFEWGDSNQKETQYF. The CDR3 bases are TGTGCCAGCAGCTTCTTCGAGTGGGGGGACTCAAACCAAAAGGAGACCCAGTACTTC.

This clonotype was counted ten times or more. The CDR3 spells CASSFFRGAKNEQFF. CDR3 sequence (DNA): TGTGCCAGCAGCTTTTTTCGGGGGGCGAAGAATGAGCAGTTCTTC. This chain uses TRBV7-2 with TRBJ2-1; TRBD2 might be the D (7 bases). The CDR3 spans 15 residues. Germline V gene lookup returns CDR1 SGHTA and CDR2 FQGNSA. V dropped 3 bases and J dropped 7 bases, with 16 bases sitting between them.

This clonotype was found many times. CDR3 residues: CASSQTGDGYTF. In DNA form, the CDR3 reads TGTGCCAGCAGCCAAACAGGGGATGGCTACACCTTC. The rearrangement joins TRBV7-6 to TRBJ1-2, with 7 positions matching TRBD1. Germline-derived CDR1 and CDR2 are SGHVS and FNYEAQ. After removal of 5 bases from V and 6 bases from J, the junction contained 3 bases not matched to a gene. CDR3 length: 12 amino acids. Full variable domain (missing parts from reference TRBV7-6 and TRBJ1-2): GAGVSQSPRYKVTKRGQDVALRCDPISGHVSLYWYRQALGQGPEFLTYFNYEAQQDKSGLPNDRFSAERPEGSISTLTIQRTEQRDSAMYRCASSQTGDGYTFGSGTRLTVV.

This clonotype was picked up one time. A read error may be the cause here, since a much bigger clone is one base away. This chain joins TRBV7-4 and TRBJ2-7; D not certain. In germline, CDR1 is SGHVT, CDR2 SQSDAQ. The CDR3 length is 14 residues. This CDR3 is CSSSFARQAYEQYF. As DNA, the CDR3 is TGTTCCAGCAGCTTTGCCAGACAAGCCTACGAGCAGTACTTC.

The CDR3 bases are TGCAGTGCTAGAGGACATGTCGGAGAAGAGACCCAGTACTTC. Encoded protein: CSARGHVGEETQYF. The V and J genes are TRBV20-1 and TRBJ2-5; D unresolved. This CDR3 is 14 amino acids long. V dropped 1 base and J dropped 3 bases, with 12 bases sitting between them. Germline assignment: CDR1 DFQATT and CDR2 SNEGSKA (reference sequence).

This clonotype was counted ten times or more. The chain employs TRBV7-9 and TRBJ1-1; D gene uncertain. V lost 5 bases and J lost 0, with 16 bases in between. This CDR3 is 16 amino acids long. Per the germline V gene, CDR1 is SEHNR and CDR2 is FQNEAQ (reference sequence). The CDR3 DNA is TGTGCCAGCAGCCCACCGATCATCGGGATGAACACTGAAGCTTTCTTT. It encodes CASSPPIIGMNTEAFF.

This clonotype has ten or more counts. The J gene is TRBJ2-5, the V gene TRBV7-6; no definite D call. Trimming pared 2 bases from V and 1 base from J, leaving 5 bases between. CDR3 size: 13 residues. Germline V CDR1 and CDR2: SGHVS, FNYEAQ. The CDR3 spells CASSLIIQETQYF. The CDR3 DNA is TGTGCCAGCAGCTTAATCATCCAAGAGACCCAGTACTTC.

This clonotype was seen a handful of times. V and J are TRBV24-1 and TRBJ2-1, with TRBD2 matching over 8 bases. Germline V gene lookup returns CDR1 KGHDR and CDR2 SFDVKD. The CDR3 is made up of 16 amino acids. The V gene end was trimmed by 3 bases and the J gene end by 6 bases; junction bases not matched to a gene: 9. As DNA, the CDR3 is TGTGCCACCAGTGATGGACTAGCTGGTCCGGGCAATGAGCAGTTCTTC. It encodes CATSDGLAGPGNEQFF.

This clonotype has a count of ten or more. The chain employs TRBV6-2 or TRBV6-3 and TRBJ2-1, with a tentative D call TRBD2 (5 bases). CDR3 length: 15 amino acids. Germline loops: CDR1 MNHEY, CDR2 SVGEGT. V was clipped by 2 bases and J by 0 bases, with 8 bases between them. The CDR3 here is CASSYGSHSYNEQFF. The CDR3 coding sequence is TGTGCCAGCAGTTACGGGAGCCACTCCTACAATGAGCAGTTCTTC.

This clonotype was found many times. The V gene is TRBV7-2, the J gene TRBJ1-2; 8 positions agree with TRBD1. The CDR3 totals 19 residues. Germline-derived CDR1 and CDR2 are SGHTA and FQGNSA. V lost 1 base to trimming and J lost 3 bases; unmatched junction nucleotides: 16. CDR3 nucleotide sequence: TGTGCCAGCAGCTTAGTCCGAGGACAGGGAGGACGGGACTACTATGGCTACACCTTC. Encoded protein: CASSLVRGQGGRDYYGYTF.

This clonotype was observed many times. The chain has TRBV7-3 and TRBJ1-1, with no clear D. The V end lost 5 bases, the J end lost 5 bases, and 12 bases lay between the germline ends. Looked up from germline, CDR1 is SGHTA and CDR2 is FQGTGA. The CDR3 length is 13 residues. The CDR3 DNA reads TGTGCCAGCAGCCTTCAAAGGACGACTGAAGCTTTCTTT. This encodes CASSLQRTTEAFF.

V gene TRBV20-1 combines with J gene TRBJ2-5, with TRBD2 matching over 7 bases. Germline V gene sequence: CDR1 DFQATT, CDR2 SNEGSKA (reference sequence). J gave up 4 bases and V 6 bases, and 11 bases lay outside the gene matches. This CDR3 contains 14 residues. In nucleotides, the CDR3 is TGCAGTGCCGCCGAATGGACGGGGGGAGAGACCCAGTACTTC. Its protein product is CSAAEWTGGETQYF.

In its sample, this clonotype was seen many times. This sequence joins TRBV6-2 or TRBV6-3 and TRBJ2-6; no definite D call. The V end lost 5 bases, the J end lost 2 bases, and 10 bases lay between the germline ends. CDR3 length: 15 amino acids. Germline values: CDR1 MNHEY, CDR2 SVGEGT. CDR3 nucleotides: TGTGCCAGCAGTGCCCTCTTTCCTGGGGCCAACGTCCTGACTTTC. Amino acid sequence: CASSALFPGANVLTF.